A single sample gave rise to the 17 T cell receptor beta chains below, sequenced in a study of beta chain features in type 1 diabetes (dated by TCRdb to the late 2010s). The library was obtained by the immunoSEQ multiplex PCR assay. The entire amount of isolated RNA was reverse transcribed using the High Capacity cDNA Reverse Transcription Kit, so the sequenced TCRB transcripts were expressed ones. TCRdb carries this immuneACCESS record with in-frame sequences only. Its versions omit some clonotypes, under half of them owing to an unresolved V gene in the studies checked, with the rest unexplained. Within this sample are about 150,000 clones, with about 8% of them counted one time only. The biggest ten clones account for more than 0.75% of the sample. What the authors observed across the whole study: Type 1 diabetes patients showed a moderate but significant shortening of TCRB CDR3 length in all four CD4+ subsets.

No antigens are known for them. The specimen sequenced was central memory CD4+ T cells from blood. The receptor source for this set is a woman between 35 and 50 years old with type 1 diabetes.

This clone was seen a handful of times. V usage is TRBV7-9 and J usage is TRBJ1-4; D may be TRBD1 (5 bases). This CDR3 has 16 residues. Germline V gene lookup returns CDR1 SEHNR and CDR2 FQNEAQ (reference sequence). The germline V and J ends were trimmed by 2 bases and 4 bases, with 14 bases remaining between them. As DNA, the CDR3 is TGTGCCAGCAGCTTATGGGAGGGGCAGATTAATGAAAAACTGTTTTTT. This sequence encodes CASSLWEGQINEKLFF.

The table lists this clone with a few counts. One end of the junction fails to match germline, which may point to a read error. The rearrangement joins TRBV15 to TRBJ2-5, with TRBD1 identical over 8 bases. Germline V gene data show CDR1 as LNHNV and CDR2 as YYDKDF (reference sequence). The CDR3 is 15 amino acids. CDR3 sequence: CATSRGRQGREAQYF. The CDR3 nucleotides read TGTGCCACCAGCAGAGGCCGACAGGGGAGAGAGGCCCAGTACTTC.

In this sample, this clone turned up a few times. The CDR3 region is CASSLVGDRGNEQFF. The DNA for the CDR3 is TGTGCCAGCAGTTTAGTTGGTGATCGGGGTAATGAGCAGTTCTTC. The chain recombines TRBV28 with TRBJ2-1; possibly TRBD2 for D (5 bases). The germline V gene has CDR1 MDHEN and CDR2 SYDVKM. The CDR3 runs 15 residues. Trimming took off 2 bases at V and 7 bases at J, with 15 bases between the two ends.

This clone has ten or more counts. J is TRBJ2-4 and V is TRBV30; 9 nucleotides agree with TRBD2. The V and J ends lost 1 base and 9 bases, in that order; junction bases with no gene match: 7. Germline lookup yields CDR1 GTSNPN and CDR2 SVGIG (reference sequence). The CDR3 spans 14 residues. CDR3 DNA: TGTGCCTGGAGTGGCGGCTCACTAGCGGGCATTCAGTACTTC. Its translation: CAWSGGSLAGIQYF.

This clone was seen many times. The rearrangement uses TRBV18 and TRBJ2-7; 7 nucleotides align to TRBD2. CDR3 length equals 15 residues. V was pared by 4 bases and J by 5 bases, with 11 bases of the junction left unmatched. Germline CDR1 KGHSH, CDR2 LQKENI. In nucleotides, the CDR3 is TGTGCCAGCTCACAGCGTGGCGGGAGTAGCGACGAGCAGTACTTC. This translates into CASSQRGGSSDEQYF.

This chain joins TRBV6-1 and TRBJ2-7, with 7 bases fitting TRBD1. CDR1 and CDR2 (germline): MNHNS, SASEGT. Germline trimming cut 4 bases from V and 1 base from J; bases unmatched to any gene: 10. The CDR3 has 16 residues. The CDR3 nucleotides are TGTGCCAGCAGTGGAGGACCTCACAGGGGTTCCTACGAGCAGTACTTC. It encodes CASSGGPHRGSYEQYF.

V is TRBV7-9 and J is TRBJ2-1; D is possibly TRBD1 (6 bases). The V gene lost 6 bases and the J gene lost 1 base, with 7 bases spanning the gap. Looked up from germline, CDR1 is SEHNR and CDR2 is FQNEAQ (reference sequence). This CDR3 has 13 amino acids. For the CDR3, the DNA is TGTGCCAGCAGGGACAGTTCCTACAATGAGCAGTTCTTC. It specifies CASRDSSYNEQFF.

This chain connects TRBV28 to TRBJ2-1, with 7 positions matching TRBD2. The V segment lost 3 bases and the J segment 4 bases; nucleotides outside the gene matches: 6. The CDR3 has 15 residues. Per germline, CDR1 MDHEN and CDR2 SYDVKM. In nucleotides, the CDR3 is TGTGCCAGCAGTTTCGAAGCGGGGTTTTACAATGAGCAGTTCTTC. Its translation: CASSFEAGFYNEQFF.

Only a few counts were recorded for this clone. The chain carries TRBV15 and TRBJ1-5, with 11 bases lining up with TRBD1. Germline values: CDR1 LNHNV, CDR2 YYDKDF (reference sequence). This CDR3 contains 18 residues. Unmatched junction bases numbered 12, after V lost 3 bases and J lost 5 bases. The CDR3: CATSSQGQGAAPDQPQHF. In nucleotides, the CDR3 is TGTGCCACCAGCAGTCAAGGACAGGGGGCCGCGCCCGATCAGCCCCAGCATTTT.

This clone turned up a few times. The chain carries TRBV4-2 and TRBJ2-3, with 7 positions matching TRBD2. The CDR3 totals 14 residues. V lost 3 bases to trimming and J lost 5 bases; unmatched junction nucleotides: 5. Germline V lookup: CDR1 LGHNA, CDR2 YNFKEQ. CDR3 region: CASSQAERGDTQYF. The DNA for the CDR3 is TGTGCCAGCAGCCAGGCCGAGCGGGGAGATACGCAGTATTTT.

This clone was counted a few times. The J gene is TRBJ1-1, the V gene TRBV7-3; weak D call: TRBD1 (5 bases). The germline V and J ends were trimmed by 4 bases and 4 bases, with 13 bases remaining between them. Germline loops: CDR1 SGHTA, CDR2 FQGTGA. This CDR3 is built from 14 residues. The CDR3 here is CASSSGGGSTEAFF. CDR3 nucleotides: TGTGCCAGCAGCTCGGGGGGAGGGAGCACTGAAGCTTTCTTT.

This clone occurred many times. The rearrangement links TRBV7-9 to TRBJ2-7; D remains unclear. V was trimmed by 5 bases and J by 3 bases, leaving 11 bases between them. This CDR3 has 13 amino acids. In germline, CDR1 is SEHNR, CDR2 FQNEAQ (reference sequence). The CDR3 DNA is TGTGCCAGCAGCCCGGTCAACGGCTACGAGCAGTACTTC. Its protein product is CASSPVNGYEQYF. The full variable domain, its missing parts supplied by reference TRBV7-9 and TRBJ2-7, is DTGVSQNPRHKITKRGQNVTFRCDPISEHNRLYWYRQTLGQGPEFLTYFQNEAQLEKSRLLSDRFSAERPKGSFSTLEIQRTEQGDSAMYLCASSPVNGYEQYFGPGTRLTVT.

The chain links TRBV7-2 to TRBJ2-2; D is possibly TRBD2 (6 bases). Trimming took off 5 bases at V and 6 bases at J, with 13 bases between the two ends. Germline V gives CDR1 SGHTA, CDR2 FQGNSA. The CDR3 runs to 14 residues. CDR3: CASSTGLIAGELFF. CDR3 coding DNA: TGTGCCAGCAGCACGGGACTCATCGCCGGGGAGCTGTTTTTT.

This clone was counted a few times. V is TRBV7-7 and J is TRBJ2-5; weak D call: TRBD1 (6 bases). Trimming removed 1 base at V and 0 bases at J, with 6 bases between. This CDR3 has 14 amino acids. Germline V gene sequence: CDR1 SSHAT, CDR2 FNYEAQ (reference sequence). The CDR3 protein is CASSLGTDQETQYF. Written as DNA, the CDR3 is TGTGCCAGCAGCTTAGGGACAGACCAAGAGACCCAGTACTTC. The full variable domain, rest sourced from reference TRBV7-7 and TRBJ2-5, is GAGVSQSPRYKVTKRGQDVTLRCDPISSHATLYWYQQALGQGPEFLTYFNYEAQPDKSGLPSDRFSAERPEGSISTLTIQRTEQRDSAMYRCASSLGTDQETQYFGPGTRLLVL.

This clone was recorded a few times. The chain has TRBV28 and TRBJ1-3, with TRBD1 as a possible D gene (5 bases). Germline V gene data show CDR1 as MDHEN and CDR2 as SYDVKM. V lost 6 bases, J lost 0 bases, and 15 bases lay in between. The CDR3 is 16 residues long. The CDR3 reads CASRGAGRRSGNTIYF. Here the CDR3 DNA reads TGTGCCAGCAGGGGCGCGGGGCGCCGCTCTGGAAACACCATATATTTT.

This clone has more than one count but fewer than ten. V gene TRBV18 combines with J gene TRBJ1-2, with unresolved D. The ends were cut back, 5 bases at V and 5 bases at J, with 12 bases in the middle. CDR1 KGHSH and CDR2 LQKENI come from the germline V gene. The CDR3 has 13 amino acids. In DNA, the CDR3 is TGTGCCAGCTCAGAACAGCCTCAATATGGCTACACCTTC. Translated, it gives CASSEQPQYGYTF.

This clone was seen a handful of times. This chain joins TRBV6-5 and TRBJ1-2; D might be TRBD1 (5 bases). Germline lookup yields CDR1 MNHEY and CDR2 SVGAGI. This CDR3 is built from 16 residues. V lost 0 bases, J lost 6 bases, and 17 bases lay in between. CDR3 coding DNA: TGTGCCAGCAGTTACTCTAACTCGGAGCTCAGGGATGGCTACACCTTC. Translation: CASSYSNSELRDGYTF.